Below are 23 T cell receptor beta chains sequenced from a single sample in a study of prognosis after radiotherapy for stage I lung cancer. Template was genomic DNA; TCR beta CDR3 amplified in two multiplex PCR rounds. Every TRBV and TRBJ gene had its own specific primer in first-round PCR. TCRdb ran MiXCR on the multiplex PCR reads and lists one entry per CDR3 protein. Here the sample spans under 50,000 distinct CDR3 sequences, roughly 25% being singletons. The sample consisted of PBMCs, taken before or after stereotactic body radiation therapy (not recorded which). Source of these receptors: a donor over 45 with non-small cell lung cancer.

This clonotype was seen many times. The chain employs TRBV7-2 and TRBJ1-1; D is ambiguous. The germline V gene encodes CDR1 SGHTA and CDR2 FQGNSA. V lost 0 bases and J lost 6, with 11 bases in between. The CDR3 spans 14 residues. CDR3 coding DNA: TGTGCCAGCAGCTTAGCCCCTGAACTCGCTGAAGCTTTCTTT. Protein: CASSLAPELAEAFF.

Comments on this clonotype: A read error is likely here: a far larger clone is one base away. V is TRBV6-2 or TRBV6-3 and J is TRBJ1-1; D gene uncertain. The V end lost 6 bases, the J end lost 4 bases, and 18 bases lay between the germline ends. This CDR3 contains 15 residues. CDR1 and CDR2 (germline): MNHEY, SVGEGT. CDR3 sequence reads: CASSEKVRVGTEAFF. CDR3 coding DNA: TGTGCCAGCAGCGAAAAAGTCCGGGTAGGCACTGAAGCTTTCTTT.

This clonotype was detected many times. The chain combines TRBV2 with TRBJ1-1; D ambiguous. V was shortened by 6 bases and J by 8 bases, with 16 bases between the two germline ends. Germline CDR1 and CDR2: SNHLY and FYNNEI. This CDR3 contains 13 residues. DNA of the CDR3: TGTGCCAGCAGCCGGGGAGGACTAGTGGAAGCTTTCTTT. It codes for CASSRGGLVEAFF. The variable domain in full, completed from reference TRBV2 and TRBJ1-1, reads EPEVTQTPSHQVTQMGQEVILRCVPISNHLYFYWYRQILGQKVEFLVSFYNNEISEKSEIFDDQFSVERPDGSNFTLKIRSTKLEDSAMYFCASSRGGLVEAFFGQGTRLTVV.

Many counts were recorded for this clonotype. The chain links TRBV13 to TRBJ1-3; D unclear. Germline CDR1 is PRHDT and CDR2 is FYEKMQ (reference sequence). Trimming cost V 1 base and J 3 bases, with 13 bases left between them. CDR3 length equals 16 residues. CDR3 DNA sequence: TGTGCCAGCAGCTTAGAGGAGGAGGGAGTTGGAAACACCATATATTTT. Translation gives CASSLEEEGVGNTIYF.

This clonotype has at least ten counts. V is TRBV12-3 or TRBV12-4 and J is TRBJ1-5; 8 nucleotides agree with TRBD1. With 4 bases clipped from V and 2 bases from J, the junction kept 1 base outside the gene matches. CDR3 length equals 14 residues. CDR3 loop: CASSSGQGNQPQHF. CDR3 nucleotide sequence: TGTGCCAGCAGTTCGGGACAGGGCAATCAGCCCCAGCATTTT.

The sample holds many counts of this clonotype. The chain recombines TRBV20-1 with TRBJ2-5; a possible D gene is TRBD2 (7 bases). The ends were cut back, 0 bases at V and 3 bases at J, with 11 bases in the middle. The CDR3 runs to 14 residues. Germline lookup yields CDR1 DFQATT and CDR2 SNEGSKA (reference sequence). In DNA, the CDR3 is TGCAGTGCTAGAGACGCGGGGGCCAAAGAGACCCAGTACTTC. It yields the protein CSARDAGAKETQYF.

Worth noting for this clonotype: With a far larger clone one base away, a read error is the likely cause. The CDR3 carries no conserved terminal phenylalanine or tryptophan, so it likely arises from a read error. The rearrangement uses TRBV6-4 and TRBJ1-2, with D perhaps TRBD1 (6 bases). Trimming cost V 5 bases and J 3 bases, with 22 bases left between them. The CDR3 runs 17 residues. The germline CDR1 and CDR2 sequences are MRHNA and SNTAGT. The CDR3 is CASSSSSGTPAHYGYTI. The CDR3 DNA sequence: TGTGCCAGCAGTTCCTCTTCCGGGACACCGGCCCACTATGGCTACACCATC.

On this clonotype: One base away lies a much larger clone, so this may be a sequencing read error. The chain joins TRBV5-5 to TRBJ2-1; 11 bases map to TRBD1. Germline V CDR1 and CDR2: SGHKS, YYEKEE (reference sequence). This CDR3 spans 17 amino acids. The CDR3 coding sequence is TGTGCCAGCAGCTTCTCCCCTGGGACAGGGGGTAATAATGATCAGTTCTTC. Encoded protein: CASSFSPGTGGNNDQFF.

This clonotype was detected once. This may be a read error, as it is one base from a much larger clone. Given the absence of the conserved phenylalanine or tryptophan at the CDR3 end, a read error is likely. This chain joins TRBV12-5 and TRBJ1-1; TRBD1 aligns across 11 bases. J gave up 5 bases and V 8 bases, and 4 bases lay outside the gene matches. CDR1 and CDR2 from the germline V gene are LGHNT and FRNRAP. CDR3 length equals 13 residues. In DNA form, the CDR3 reads TGTGCTAGTAGGCGGGACAGGGGGACTGAAGCTTTCTTA. Translation gives CASRRDRGTEAFL.

This clonotype was seen at least ten times. The germline gene is not matched at one end of the junction; a read error may be the cause. V usage is TRBV7-7 and J usage is TRBJ2-2; 12 bases align to TRBD2. Germline assignment: CDR1 SSHAT and CDR2 FNYEAQ (reference sequence). The CDR3 is made up of 17 amino acids. The DNA of the CDR3 is TGTGCTAGCAGCACCCGACTAGCGGGAGAGCTCACCGGGGAGCTGTTTTTT. Translated: CASSTRLAGELTGELFF.

This clonotype appeared many times. CDR3 residues: CSARGQKAFF. The CDR3 DNA sequence: TGCAGTGCTAGAGGACAGAAAGCTTTCTTT. This chain connects TRBV20-1 to TRBJ1-1, with a possible D match to TRBD1 (5 bases). CDR1 is DFQATT, CDR2 SNEGSKA, per germline (reference sequence). CDR3 length: 10 residues. Trimming shortened V by 1 base and J by 9 bases, and 6 bases separated the two germline ends.

As to this clonotype: With a much larger clone just one base away, this may be a read error. The chain employs TRBV5-5 and TRBJ2-2; D is ambiguous. Germline CDR1 SGHKS, CDR2 YYEKEE (reference sequence). Trimming left V 0 bases short and J 4 bases short, with 10 bases between. The CDR3 loop spans 15 amino acids. DNA of the CDR3: TGTGCCAGCAGCTTGGGATTCATGGTCACCGGGGAGCTGTTTTTT. Translating it yields CASSLGFMVTGELFF.

This clonotype was seen many times. The V and J genes are TRBV20-1 and TRBJ1-5; D perhaps matches TRBD1 (6 bases). The CDR3 length is 14 residues. Trimming removed 4 bases at V and 0 bases at J, with 10 bases between. Germline V gene data show CDR1 as DFQATT and CDR2 as SNEGSKA (reference sequence). CDR3 loop: CSATRQVSNQPQHF. In DNA, the CDR3 is TGCAGTGCTACCAGACAGGTTAGCAATCAGCCCCAGCATTTT.

This clonotype was counted at least ten times. The rearrangement uses TRBV28 and TRBJ1-1; 10 bases map to TRBD1. The germline V gene has CDR1 MDHEN and CDR2 SYDVKM. CDR3 length: 15 residues. Trimming at V came to 3 bases and at J to 4 bases, leaving 5 bases not matched to a gene. CDR3 protein: CASSLGGTGVTEAFF. The DNA for the CDR3 is TGTGCCAGCAGTTTGGGTGGGACAGGGGTCACTGAAGCTTTCTTT.

This clonotype was recorded at least ten times. The rearrangement links TRBV14 to TRBJ2-3, with 7 bases fitting TRBD1. Trimming cost V 1 base and J 5 bases; bases outside gene matches: 6. The germline V gene has CDR1 SGHDN and CDR2 FVKESK. The CDR3 length is 15 residues. CDR3 region: CASSQAFDREDTQYF. In DNA, the CDR3 is TGTGCCAGCAGCCAAGCCTTCGACAGGGAAGATACGCAGTATTTT. Combining the CDR3 with reference TRBV14 and TRBJ2-3 gives the whole variable domain EAGVTQFPSHSVIEKGQTVTLRCDPISGHDNLYWYRRVMGKEIKFLLHFVKESKQDESGMPNNRFLAERTGGTYSTLKVQPAELEDSGVYFCASSQAFDREDTQYFGPGTRLTVL.

This clonotype occurred many times. This CDR3 reads CAANWGFNQPQHF. CDR3 nucleotides: TGTGCTGCAAATTGGGGGTTTAATCAGCCCCAGCATTTT. This rearrangement joins TRBV28 to TRBJ1-5; maybe TRBD1 (5 bases). This CDR3 is built from 13 residues. In germline, CDR1 is MDHEN, CDR2 SYDVKM.

For this clonotype: A much larger clone lies one base from this, so it may be a read error. The rearrangement joins TRBV10-3 to TRBJ2-7, with 7 bases fitting TRBD2. V gave up 6 bases and J gave up 1 base; unmatched junction bases: 6. This CDR3 is built from 14 residues. The germline V gene has CDR1 ENHRY and CDR2 SYGVKD. The CDR3 DNA sequence: TGTGCCATCAGGACTAGCCTTAGATCCTACGAGCAGTACTTC. This codes for CAIRTSLRSYEQYF.

This clonotype was counted ten times or more. The chain employs TRBV11-1 and TRBJ2-1, with D possibly matching TRBD2 (6 bases). V gave up 4 bases and J gave up 6 bases, with 13 bases separating them. The CDR3 runs 14 residues. CDR1 is SGHAT, CDR2 FQDESV, per germline (reference sequence). The CDR3 protein is CASSSRTTPNEQFF. The CDR3 DNA follows: TGTGCCAGCAGCTCCCGGACTACCCCCAATGAGCAGTTCTTC.

Regarding this clonotype: One end of the junction fails to match germline, which may point to a read error. The chain recombines TRBV5-4 with TRBJ2-3, with D possibly matching TRBD2 (5 bases). The CDR3 consists of 16 residues. CDR1 SGHNT and CDR2 YYREEE come from the germline V gene (reference sequence). The CDR3 bases are TGTGCCAGAAGCTTCCGGAGGACTCGGAGCACAGATACGCAGTATTTT. Encoded protein: CARSFRRTRSTDTQYF.

This clonotype was seen at least ten times. V usage is TRBV6-1 and J usage is TRBJ1-2; 9 bases line up with TRBD1. The length of the CDR3 is 15 residues. Trimming took 6 bases from V and 7 from J; bases not matched to a gene: 12. Germline CDR1 is MNHNS and CDR2 is SASEGT. This CDR3 is CASRRNRGRGGGYTF. CDR3 DNA: TGTGCCAGCAGAAGGAACAGGGGGCGCGGAGGTGGCTACACCTTC.

There are many counts of this clonotype. This chain links TRBV25-1 with TRBJ2-7, with 7 bases aligning to TRBD1. Trimming removed 4 bases from V and 4 bases from J; junction bases left unmatched: 10. The CDR3 consists of 15 residues. Germline-derived CDR1 and CDR2 are MGHDK and SYGVNS. The CDR3 sequence: CASSGSGTEKYEQYF. The CDR3 DNA reads as TGTGCCAGCAGTGGTTCCGGGACAGAAAAGTACGAGCAGTACTTC.

This clonotype appeared many times. This chain uses TRBV7-9 with TRBJ2-5; 11 bases align to TRBD2. The CDR3 contains 15 residues. Germline V gene data show CDR1 as SEHNR and CDR2 as FQNEAQ (reference sequence). V trimming: 4 bases; J trimming: 4 bases; junction bases outside the gene matches: 5. CDR3 loop: CASSSPLAGGETQYF. The CDR3 DNA is TGTGCCAGCAGCTCGCCCCTAGCGGGAGGAGAGACCCAGTACTTC.

Ten or more counts support this clonotype. The V call is TRBV19, the J call TRBJ1-1; tentative D call: TRBD1 (5 bases). There are 13 residues in the CDR3. Germline assignment: CDR1 LNHDA and CDR2 SQIVND (reference sequence). V lost 5 bases, J lost 11 bases, and 18 bases lay in between. The CDR3 reads CASSAASGTDAFF. DNA for the CDR3: TGTGCCAGTAGTGCAGCCTCCGGGACCGACGCTTTCTTT.